This T cell receptor beta chain came from a study of T cell repertoires in cytomegalovirus infection. Whole-study context: Public TCR beta signatures indicated both CMV infection and matching HLA type.

J lost 0 bases, V lost 6 bases, and 14 bases had no gene match. Germline V gene data show CDR1 as SGHVS and CDR2 as FQNEAQ. CDR3 size: 18 residues. The study, taken as a whole, reports: HLA-C-restricted CMV clonotypes gave the most frequent clonotype in two of eight donors.

This clonotype was detected a few times. Antigen unknown. TCRdb re-analysed the reads in MiXCR, keeping a single row per CDR3 protein. The sample contains roughly 720,000 distinct CDR3 sequences, 35% to 45% of which appear only once. The chain employs TRBV7-8 and TRBJ1-5, with TRBD1 matching over 7 bases. The sample consisted of PBMCs. The clonotype originates from a human donor in good health (CMV status not recorded). Some clones in this sample may be carry-over from other donors' samples. The CDR3 sequence: CASSRDPGTAYSNQPQHF. The CDR3 nucleotides read TGTGCCAGCAGTCGAGACCCCGGGACAGCCTATAGCAATCAGCCCCAGCATTTT.